Shown below are 3 T cell receptor beta chains from a single sample sequenced in a study of T cells in Graves' hyperthyroidism and ophthalmopathy. Amplified TCR beta CDR3 regions came from RNA transcripts. Researchers ran a first-round RT-PCR on the TCR CDR3 using the HTBI primer set. TCRdb reanalysed the multiplex PCR reads using MiXCR and keeps one entry per CDR3 protein. The data show 600,000 to 800,000 distinct CDR3 sequences, roughly a third seen once. Sequences were obtained from blood. The source is a woman aged 40 to 50 with Graves' hyperthyroidism.

About this clonotype itself: This may arise from a read error, as a much more abundant clone is one base away. CDR3 sequence: CSVEDGDRDPVEQYF. The CDR3 DNA is TGCAGCGTTGAAGACGGGGACAGGGATCCCGTCGAGCAGTACTTC. The gene calls are TRBV29-1 and TRBJ2-7, with 9 bases matching TRBD1. V shed 0 bases, J shed 6 bases, and the junction held 9 bases outside the gene matches. The germline gives CDR1 SQVTM, CDR2 ANQGSEA. CDR3 size: 15 residues.

The chain is built from TRBV10-1 and TRBJ1-1; possible D gene TRBD1, 5 bases. The CDR3 length is 12 residues. Germline loops: CDR1 WNHNN, CDR2 SYGVQD (reference sequence). Trimming cost V 9 bases and J 10 bases, with 18 bases left between them. The CDR3 reads CASSLAGERAFF. As DNA, the CDR3 is TGCGCCAGTTCACTAGCGGGGGAAAGAGCTTTCTTT.

Ten or more counts support this clonotype. The chain uses TRBV19 and TRBJ2-5, with 7 positions matching TRBD1. The CDR3 consists of 14 residues. Germline V gives CDR1 LNHDA, CDR2 SQIVND (reference sequence). With V trimmed by 4 bases and J by 5 bases, 7 bases remained unmatched. CDR3 protein: CASSSDRVGETQYF. CDR3 in DNA: TGTGCCAGTAGTAGCGACAGGGTTGGGGAGACCCAGTACTTC.